One sample yielded the 21 T cell receptor beta chains listed below, sequenced in a study of blood T cell repertoires in COVID-19. Measured with immunoSEQ multiplex PCR; TCRdb has only the in-frame clones, and not every one. Of about 260,000 clones listed, around nine tenths are singletons. Sequencing was carried out using peripheral blood. The receptor set was obtained from a man aged 40-49 years who had recovered from COVID-19.

The chain links TRBV5-4 to TRBJ1-4; TRBD1 agrees at 10 bases. The germline V gene encodes CDR1 SGHNT and CDR2 YYREEE (reference sequence). Trimming took 4 bases from V and 8 from J; bases not matched to a gene: 5. The CDR3 sequence is 14 residues long. CDR3 DNA: TGTGCCAGCAGCCCGACGGGACAGGGGGAAAAACTGTTTTTT. It specifies CASSPTGQGEKLFF.

This clone appeared once. Here the CDR3 DNA reads TGTGCCTGGAGTGTACCGAGCGGGAGGGCCCACGAGCAGTACTTC. Translating gives CAWSVPSGRAHEQYF. V is TRBV30 and J is TRBJ2-7; 10 bases are shared with TRBD2. The junction had 7 bases not matched to a gene; V was cut back by 0 bases and J by 5 bases. The germline CDR1 and CDR2 sequences are GTSNPN and SVGIG (reference sequence). This CDR3 comprises 15 residues. The complete variable domain, with remaining parts taken from reference TRBV30 and TRBJ2-7, reads SQTIHQWPATLVQPVGSPLSLECTVEGTSNPNLYWYRQAAGRGLQLLFYSVGIGQISSEVPQNLSASRPQDRQFILSSKKLLLSDSGFYLCAWSVPSGRAHEQYFGPGTRLTVT.

V usage is TRBV6-5 and J usage is TRBJ1-1, with D uncertain. Between the trimmed V and J ends, which lost 0 bases and 1 base, there was a span of 9 bases. CDR1 and CDR2 (germline): MNHEY, SVGAGI. The CDR3 is 15 amino acids. The CDR3 coding sequence is TGTGCCAGCAGTTACTCCAGGCAGTCGAACACTGAAGCTTTCTTT. This encodes CASSYSRQSNTEAFF.

V usage is TRBV30 and J usage is TRBJ1-4; D not resolved. CDR3 size: 14 residues. Between the trimmed V and J ends, which lost 2 bases and 3 bases, there was a span of 10 bases. The germline V gene has CDR1 GTSNPN and CDR2 SVGIG (reference sequence). The CDR3 sequence is CAWSLAGSNEKLFF. The CDR3 nucleotides are TGTGCCTGGAGTCTTGCGGGTTCTAATGAAAAACTGTTTTTT. Based on the CDR3 plus reference TRBV30 and TRBJ1-4, the full variable domain is SQTIHQWPATLVQPVGSPLSLECTVEGTSNPNLYWYRQAAGRGLQLLFYSVGIGQISSEVPQNLSASRPQDRQFILSSKKLLLSDSGFYLCAWSLAGSNEKLFFGSGTQLSVL.

The chain has TRBV11-2 and TRBJ1-1, with D possibly TRBD1 on 5 matching bases. Trimming removed 10 bases at V and 0 bases at J, with 12 bases between. The CDR3 is 13 amino acids. The germline gives CDR1 SGHAT, CDR2 FQNNGV. CDR3 in amino acids: CATGRGMNTEAFF. Here the CDR3 DNA reads TGTGCCACGGGGCGGGGGATGAACACTGAAGCTTTCTTT.

The CDR3 bases are TGTGCCAGCAGCTCCGGGACAGGGGGCGCGCGCACCTACGAGCAGTACTTC. This encodes CASSSGTGGARTYEQYF. The chain couples TRBV6-2 or TRBV6-3 to TRBJ2-7; 12 positions agree with TRBD1. Germline CDR1 MNHEY, CDR2 SVGEGT. This CDR3 has 17 amino acids. The J segment lost 2 bases and the V segment lost 6 bases, leaving 11 bases of the junction unmatched.

The chain employs TRBV18 and TRBJ1-2; no clear D. CDR1 and CDR2 (germline): KGHSH, LQKENI. V was trimmed by 2 bases and J by 4 bases, leaving 8 bases between them. The CDR3 consists of 13 residues. The CDR3 loop is CASSPWTVYGYTF. The CDR3 DNA reads as TGTGCCAGCTCACCATGGACTGTCTATGGCTACACCTTC.

This chain connects TRBV5-1 to TRBJ2-2; 7 positions agree with TRBD1. CDR1 and CDR2 from the germline V gene are SGHRS and YFSETQ. The V and J ends lost 6 bases and 1 base, in that order; junction bases with no gene match: 6. This CDR3 has 15 residues. The DNA for the CDR3 is TGCGCCAGCACCCGGGACAGACTGAACACCGGGGAGCTGTTTTTT. Translation: CASTRDRLNTGELFF.

The V and J genes are TRBV6-4 and TRBJ2-1, with D maybe TRBD1 (6 bases). V was pared by 4 bases and J by 2 bases, with 12 bases between. From germline, CDR1 is MRHNA and CDR2 SNTAGT. This CDR3 comprises 15 residues. This CDR3 is CASSARDNPYNEQFF. The DNA of the CDR3 is TGTGCCAGCAGTGCCAGGGACAACCCCTACAATGAGCAGTTCTTC.

The chain links TRBV21-1 to TRBJ2-7; the DNA was not used to check the table's D call, TRBD2. TRBV21-1 is shown as a pseudogene. CDR3 size: 14 residues. The CDR3, as DNA: TGTGCCAGCAGCCTGGAGCGGAGGTCCTACGAGCAGTACTTC. Residues: CASSLERRSYEQYF.

Comment on this clone: Germline and junction disagree at one end, which may indicate a read error. The CDR3 DNA sequence: TGCAGTGCTGGAGAAATCCAGAAGTACTTC. Translation gives CSAGEIQKYF. The rearrangement uses TRBV20-1 and TRBJ2-7; D uncertain. The germline V gene encodes CDR1 DFQATT and CDR2 SNEGSKA (reference sequence). The CDR3 is made up of 10 amino acids.

The CDR3 loop reads CASSPRGTGEQFF. The CDR3 DNA sequence: TGTGCCAGCAGCCCGAGGGGGACCGGGGAGCAGTTCTTC. V is TRBV11-3 and J is TRBJ2-1; maybe TRBD1 (6 bases). Germline CDR1 is SGHNT and CDR2 is YENEEA. The CDR3 contains 13 residues. The germline V and J ends were trimmed by 5 bases and 10 bases, with 15 bases remaining between them. The variable domain in full, with the rest retrieved from reference TRBV11-3 and TRBJ2-1, is EAGVVQSPRYKIIEKKQPVAFWCNPISGHNTLYWYLQNLGQGPELLIRYENEEAVDDSQLPKDRFSAERLKGVDSTLKIQPAELGDSAVYLCASSPRGTGEQFFGPGTRLTVL.

The chain is built from TRBV10-3 and TRBJ2-1, with D possibly being TRBD2 (6 bases). With 3 bases removed from V and 6 bases from J, the gap between germline ends came to 12 bases. Germline lookup yields CDR1 ENHRY and CDR2 SYGVKD. The CDR3 is 14 amino acids. The CDR3 sequence: CAISDEGLSNEQFF. CDR3 in DNA: TGTGCCATCAGTGATGAGGGACTTTCCAATGAGCAGTTCTTC.

V and J are TRBV27 and TRBJ2-7; tentatively, D is TRBD1 (6 bases). Trimming left V 3 bases short and J 6 bases short, with 18 bases between. Germline V gene lookup returns CDR1 MNHEY and CDR2 SMNVEV (reference sequence). The CDR3 is made up of 15 amino acids. CDR3 sequence reads: CASSFSGTTPLEQYF. Written as DNA, the CDR3 is TGTGCCAGCAGTTTTTCGGGGACAACCCCCCTCGAGCAGTACTTC.

The chain combines TRBV19 with TRBJ2-7; the D gene is possibly TRBD2 (6 bases). V shed 4 bases and J shed 2 bases, with 9 bases lying between them. Germline V gene data show CDR1 as LNHDA and CDR2 as SQIVND (reference sequence). The CDR3 consists of 13 residues. This CDR3 reads CASSTGATYEQYF. In nucleotides, the CDR3 is TGTGCCAGTAGTACGGGAGCCACCTACGAGCAGTACTTC.

The chain links TRBV3-1 (or the pseudogene TRBV3-2) to TRBJ2-1; TRBD2 matches at 11 bases. This CDR3 is built from 20 residues. Per germline, CDR1 LGHDT and CDR2 YNNKEL (reference sequence). V shed 6 bases and J 0 bases; nucleotides not matched to a gene: 16. In nucleotides, the CDR3 is TGTGCCAGCAGTCTCAATCCGAGACTAGCGGGGCTTAGCTCCTACAATGAGCAGTTCTTC. Protein sequence: CASSLNPRLAGLSSYNEQFF.

The table lists this clone with a count of one. The rearrangement links TRBV29-1 to TRBJ2-7, with 8 positions matching TRBD2. The CDR3 length is 13 residues. The V gene end was trimmed by 4 bases and the J gene end by 6 bases; junction bases not matched to a gene: 8. Germline CDR1 reads SQVTM; CDR2 reads ANQGSEA. This chain's CDR3 is CSVGPGGEGEQYF. The CDR3 DNA sequence: TGCAGCGTTGGCCCCGGGGGGGAAGGCGAGCAGTACTTC.

The chain carries TRBV7-2 and TRBJ2-3; 11 nucleotides agree with TRBD2. J gave up 4 bases and V 2 bases, and 5 bases lay outside the gene matches. Germline lookup yields CDR1 SGHTA and CDR2 FQGNSA. The CDR3 has 16 residues. In DNA, the CDR3 is TGTGCCAGCAGCTTAATAGCGGGGGGGCCCCCAGATACGCAGTATTTT. Translating it yields CASSLIAGGPPDTQYF. The complete variable domain, with remaining parts taken from reference TRBV7-2 and TRBJ2-3, reads GAGVSQSPSNKVTEKGKDVELRCDPISGHTALYWYRQSLGQGLEFLIYFQGNSAPDKSGLPSDRFSAERTGGSVSTLTIQRTQQEDSAVYLCASSLIAGGPPDTQYFGPGTRLTVL.

This sequence joins TRBV18 and TRBJ2-7; D is possibly TRBD1 (5 bases). Trimming took 3 bases from V and 9 from J, leaving 15 bases between them. Germline lookup yields CDR1 KGHSH and CDR2 LQKENI. CDR3 length: 13 amino acids. CDR3 region: CASSPPDTFRQYF. CDR3 sequence (DNA): TGTGCCAGCTCACCCCCGGACACGTTTAGGCAGTACTTC.

This rearrangement joins TRBV6-5 to TRBJ2-7; tentatively, D is TRBD2 (7 bases). This CDR3 comprises 15 residues. V gave up 4 bases and J gave up 0 bases, with 13 bases separating them. Germline CDR1 MNHEY, CDR2 SVGAGI. CDR3 sequence reads: CASSSWGGVSYEQYF. As DNA, the CDR3 is TGTGCCAGCAGTTCATGGGGGGGCGTCTCCTACGAGCAGTACTTC.

The genes are TRBV28 and TRBJ1-5; D remains unclear. Germline V CDR1 and CDR2: MDHEN, SYDVKM. The CDR3 consists of 13 residues. The V gene lost 7 bases and the J gene lost 2 bases, with 9 bases spanning the gap. Written as DNA, the CDR3 is TGTGCCAGCACCTCCCGGGGCAATCAGCCCCAGCATTTT. This encodes CASTSRGNQPQHF.